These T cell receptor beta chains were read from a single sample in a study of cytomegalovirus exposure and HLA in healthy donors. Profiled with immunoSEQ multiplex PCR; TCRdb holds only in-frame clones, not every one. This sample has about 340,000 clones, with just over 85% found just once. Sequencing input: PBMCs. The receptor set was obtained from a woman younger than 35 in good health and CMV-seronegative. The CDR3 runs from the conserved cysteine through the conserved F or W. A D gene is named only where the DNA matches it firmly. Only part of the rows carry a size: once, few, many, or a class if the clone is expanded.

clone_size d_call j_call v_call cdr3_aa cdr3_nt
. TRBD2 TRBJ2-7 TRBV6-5 CASSHVREAREQYF TGTGCCAGCAGCCACGTACGGGAGGCTAGGGAGCAGTACTTC
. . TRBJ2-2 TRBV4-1 CASSLGLPNTGELFF TGCGCCAGCAGCCTGGGACTTCCTAACACCGGGGAGCTGTTTTTT
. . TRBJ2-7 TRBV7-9 CASSGWFSYEQYF TGTGCCAGCAGTGGTTGGTTTAGCTACGAGCAGTACTTC
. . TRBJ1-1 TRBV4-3 CASSPWTSNTEAFF TGCGCCAGCAGCCCTTGGACATCGAACACTGAAGCTTTCTTT
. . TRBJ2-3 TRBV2 CASTMTGYTDTQYF TGTGCCAGCACCATGACAGGTTATACAGATACGCAGTATTTT
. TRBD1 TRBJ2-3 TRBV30 CAWSRDSITDTQYF TGTGCCTGGTCTAGGGACAGCATCACAGATACGCAGTATTTT
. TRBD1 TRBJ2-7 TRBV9 CASSAGGRGALYEQYF TGTGCCAGCAGCGCAGGGGGAAGGGGTGCTTTATACGAGCAGTACTTC
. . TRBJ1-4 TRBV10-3 CAISGPDEKLFF TGTGCCATCAGTGGCCCGGATGAAAAACTGTTTTTT
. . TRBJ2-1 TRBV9 CASSRGSYNEQFF TGTGCCAGCAGCAGGGGGTCCTACAATGAGCAGTTCTTC
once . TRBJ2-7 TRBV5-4 CASSPPSGSYEQYF TGTGCCAGCAGCCCTCCGTCAGGCTCCTACGAGCAGTACTTC
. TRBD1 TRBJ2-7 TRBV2 CASSDGQGARKQYF TGTGCCAGCAGTGACGGACAGGGGGCGCGCAAGCAGTACTTC
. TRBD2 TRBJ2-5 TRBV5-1 CASSMGVAGGSQETQYF TGCGCCAGCAGCATGGGCGTAGCGGGAGGGTCCCAAGAGACCCAGTACTTC
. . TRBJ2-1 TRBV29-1 CSVALEQFF TGCAGCGTTGCACTTGAGCAGTTCTTC
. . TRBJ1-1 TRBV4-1 CASSHQGGRNTEAFF TGCGCCAGCAGCCATCAGGGAGGGAGGAACACTGAAGCTTTCTTT
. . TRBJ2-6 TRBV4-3 CASSQADRSAAGANVLTF TGCGCCAGCAGCCAAGCCGACAGGTCCGCCGCTGGGGCCAACGTCCTGACTTTC
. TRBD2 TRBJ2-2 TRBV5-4 CASSSGLEAGELFF TGTGCCAGCAGCTCCGGACTAGAGGCCGGGGAGCTGTTTTTT
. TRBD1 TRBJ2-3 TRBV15 CATSRDQGATTDTQYF TGTGCCACCAGCAGAGATCAGGGGGCAACCACAGATACGCAGTATTTT
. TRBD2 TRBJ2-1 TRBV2 CASRSGLALRGNEQFF TGTGCCAGCAGATCCGGACTAGCACTTCGTGGCAATGAGCAGTTCTTC
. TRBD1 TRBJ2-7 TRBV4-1 CASSLGPSAGQASYEQYF TGCGCCAGCAGCCTTGGCCCATCTGCTGGACAGGCCTCCTACGAGCAGTACTTC
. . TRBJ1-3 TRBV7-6 CASSPDWSSGNTIYF TGTGCCAGCAGCCCCGACTGGAGCTCTGGAAACACCATATATTTT
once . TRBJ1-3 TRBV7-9 CASSWGGASSGNTIYF TGTGCCAGCAGCTGGGGGGGCGCAAGCTCTGGAAACACCATATATTTT
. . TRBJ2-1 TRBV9 CASSVAHLTGNEQFF TGTGCCAGCAGCGTAGCACACCTCACAGGGAATGAGCAGTTCTTC
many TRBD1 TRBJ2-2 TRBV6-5 CASSPGTVTGELFF TGTGCCAGCAGCCCCGGGACAGTCACCGGGGAGCTGTTTTTT
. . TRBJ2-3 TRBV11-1 CASRGAFRTDTQYF TGTGCCAGCAGGGGGGCATTTCGCACAGATACGCAGTATTTT
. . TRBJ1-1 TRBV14 CASSLAGIKAFF TGTGCCAGCAGCCTAGCAGGGATTAAAGCTTTCTTT
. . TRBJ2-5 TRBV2 CASSDKGVTGTQYF TGTGCCAGCAGTGATAAGGGGGTAACGGGGACCCAGTACTTC
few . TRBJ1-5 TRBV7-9 CASPGLFVRPQHF TGTGCCAGCCCAGGGCTTTTCGTTCGGCCCCAGCATTTT
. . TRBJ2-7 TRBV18 CASSPPTYEQYF TGTGCCAGCTCACCACCTACTTACGAGCAGTACTTC
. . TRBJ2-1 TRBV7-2 CASSLAGEYNEQFF TGTGCCAGCAGCTTAGCGGGAGAGTACAATGAGCAGTTCTTC
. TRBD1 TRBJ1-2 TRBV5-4 CASSFNQGARGNYGYTF TGTGCCAGCAGCTTTAACCAGGGGGCGCGGGGGAACTATGGCTACACCTTC
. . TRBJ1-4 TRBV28 CATSGGQGVNEKLFF TGTGCCACGTCCGGAGGGCAGGGAGTTAATGAAAAACTGTTTTTT
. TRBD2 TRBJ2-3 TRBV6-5 CASRAFGGEYDTQYF TGTGCCAGCAGGGCCTTCGGGGGGGAGTATGATACGCAGTATTTT
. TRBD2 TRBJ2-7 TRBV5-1 CASSLQSGTLSYEQYF TGCGCCAGCAGCCTTCAAAGCGGGACTCTCTCCTACGAGCAGTACTTC
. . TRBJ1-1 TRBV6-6 CASGMGAIAEAFF TGTGCCAGCGGAATGGGGGCGATAGCTGAAGCTTTCTTT
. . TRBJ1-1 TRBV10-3 CATNAGRENTEAFF TGTGCCACCAACGCAGGGAGGGAGAACACTGAAGCTTTCTTT
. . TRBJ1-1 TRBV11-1 CASSRSRSTEAFF TGTGCCAGCAGCCGCAGCCGGAGCACTGAAGCTTTCTTT
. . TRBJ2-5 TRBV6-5 CASSYTELGETQYF TGTGCCAGCAGTTACACAGAATTAGGAGAGACCCAGTACTTC
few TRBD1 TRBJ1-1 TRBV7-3 CASSHGQGKAFF TGTGCCAGCAGCCACGGACAGGGAAAAGCTTTCTTT
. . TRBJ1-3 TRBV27 CATPERAKLVRRRGNTIYF TGTGCCACCCCGGAGAGGGCTAAGCTAGTTCGAAGGCGGGGAAACACCATATATTTT
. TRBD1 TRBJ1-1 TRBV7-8 CASSARDSGHTEAFF TGTGCCAGCAGCGCGAGGGACAGCGGTCACACTGAAGCTTTCTTT
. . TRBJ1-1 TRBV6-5 CASSYSGQGTEAFF TGTGCCAGCAGTTACTCTGGTCAGGGCACTGAAGCTTTCTTT
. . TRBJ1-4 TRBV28 CATWRLRSEKLFF TGTGCCACCTGGAGGTTGCGGTCTGAAAAACTGTTTTTT
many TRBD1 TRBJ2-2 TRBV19 CATGDRANTGELFF TGTGCCACCGGGGACAGGGCGAACACCGGGGAGCTGTTTTTT
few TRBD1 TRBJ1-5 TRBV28 CASRPGQGNQPQHF TGTGCCAGCAGGCCCGGACAGGGCAATCAGCCCCAGCATTTT
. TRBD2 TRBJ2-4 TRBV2 CASSEPAGIQNIQYF TGTGCCAGCAGTGAACCAGCGGGAATCCAAAACATTCAGTACTTC
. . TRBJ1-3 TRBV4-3 CASSQDPSGSSGNTIYF TGCGCCAGCAGCCAAGATCCCTCGGGGAGCTCTGGAAACACCATATATTTT
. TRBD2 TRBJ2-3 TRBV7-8 CASSLRTSGSGDTQYF TGTGCCAGCAGCTTGAGGACTAGCGGGAGTGGAGATACGCAGTATTTT
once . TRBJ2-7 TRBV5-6 CASSLIGLASYEQYF TGTGCCAGCAGCTTAATTGGGCTAGCGTCATACGAGCAGTACTTC
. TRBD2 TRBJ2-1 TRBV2 CASSPGLVYEQFF TGTGCCAGCAGTCCGGGACTAGTGTATGAGCAGTTCTTC
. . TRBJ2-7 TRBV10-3 CAISDIGSGGQTYEQYF TGTGCCATCAGTGATATAGGGAGTGGCGGGCAAACCTACGAGCAGTACTTC
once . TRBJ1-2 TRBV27 CASSPLYSEGDYGYTF TGTGCCAGCAGTCCTCTTTACAGTGAGGGCGACTATGGCTACACCTTC